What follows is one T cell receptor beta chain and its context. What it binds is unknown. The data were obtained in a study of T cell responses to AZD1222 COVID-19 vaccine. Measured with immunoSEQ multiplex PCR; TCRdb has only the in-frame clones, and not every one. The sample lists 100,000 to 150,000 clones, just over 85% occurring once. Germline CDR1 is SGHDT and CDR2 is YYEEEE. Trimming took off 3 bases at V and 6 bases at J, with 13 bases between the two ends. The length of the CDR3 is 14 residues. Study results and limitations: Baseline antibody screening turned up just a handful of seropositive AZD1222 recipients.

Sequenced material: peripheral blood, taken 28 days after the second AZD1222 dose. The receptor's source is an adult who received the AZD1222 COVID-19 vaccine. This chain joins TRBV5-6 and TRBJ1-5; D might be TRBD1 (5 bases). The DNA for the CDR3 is TGTGCCAGCAGCTCGGCGGCTAGGGGTCAGCCCCAGCATTTT. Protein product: CASSSAARGQPQHF. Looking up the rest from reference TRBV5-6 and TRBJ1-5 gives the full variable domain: DAGVTQSPTHLIKTRGQQVTLRCSPKSGHDTVSWYQQALGQGPQFIFQYYEEEERQRGNFPDRFSGHQFPNYSSELNVNALLLGDSALYLCASSSAARGQPQHFGDGTRLSIL.